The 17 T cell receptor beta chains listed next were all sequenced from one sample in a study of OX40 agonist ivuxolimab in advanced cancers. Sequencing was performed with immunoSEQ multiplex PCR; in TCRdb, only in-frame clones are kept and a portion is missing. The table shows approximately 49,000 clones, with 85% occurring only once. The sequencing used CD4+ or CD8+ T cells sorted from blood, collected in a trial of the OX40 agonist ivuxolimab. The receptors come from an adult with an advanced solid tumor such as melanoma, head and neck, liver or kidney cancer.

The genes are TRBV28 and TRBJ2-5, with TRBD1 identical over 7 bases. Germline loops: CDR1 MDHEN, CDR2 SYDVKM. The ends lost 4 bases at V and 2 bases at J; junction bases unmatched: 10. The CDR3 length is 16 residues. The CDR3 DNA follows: TGTGCCAGCAGTTCTGGGCTGGGGACAGAGCAAGAGACCCAGTACTTC. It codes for CASSSGLGTEQETQYF.

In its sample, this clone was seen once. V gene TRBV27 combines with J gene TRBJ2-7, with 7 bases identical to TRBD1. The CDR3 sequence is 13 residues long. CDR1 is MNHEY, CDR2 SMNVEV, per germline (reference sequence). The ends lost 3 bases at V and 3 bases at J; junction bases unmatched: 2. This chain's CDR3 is CASSFYRGYEQYF. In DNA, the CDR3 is TGTGCCAGCAGTTTTTACAGGGGCTACGAGCAGTACTTC.

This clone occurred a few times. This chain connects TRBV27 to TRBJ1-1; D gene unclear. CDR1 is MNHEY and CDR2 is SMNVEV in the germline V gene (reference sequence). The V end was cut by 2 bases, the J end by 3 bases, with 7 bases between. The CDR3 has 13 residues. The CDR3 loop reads CASSLGHYTEAFF. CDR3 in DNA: TGTGCCAGCAGTTTAGGGCACTACACTGAAGCTTTCTTT.

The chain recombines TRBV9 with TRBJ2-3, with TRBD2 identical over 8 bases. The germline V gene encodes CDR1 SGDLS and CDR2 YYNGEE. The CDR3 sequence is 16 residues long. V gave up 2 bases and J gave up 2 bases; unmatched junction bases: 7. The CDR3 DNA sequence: TGTGCCAGCAGCGTTCAGGGCGGGGGGATCACAGATACGCAGTATTTT. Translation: CASSVQGGGITDTQYF.

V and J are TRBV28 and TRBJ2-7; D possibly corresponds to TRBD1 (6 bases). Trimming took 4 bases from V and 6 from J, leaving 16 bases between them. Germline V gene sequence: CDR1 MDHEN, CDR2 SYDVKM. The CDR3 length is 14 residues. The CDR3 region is CASSSGRDITEQYF. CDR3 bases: TGTGCCAGCAGTTCCGGCCGGGACATCACCGAGCAGTACTTC.

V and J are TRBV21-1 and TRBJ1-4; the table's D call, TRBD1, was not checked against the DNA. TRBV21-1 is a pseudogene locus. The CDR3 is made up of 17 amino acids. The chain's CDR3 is CASSKAPFRALNEKLFF. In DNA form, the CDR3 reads TGTGCCAGCAGCAAAGCCCCCTTCAGGGCCCTTAATGAAAAACTGTTTTTT.

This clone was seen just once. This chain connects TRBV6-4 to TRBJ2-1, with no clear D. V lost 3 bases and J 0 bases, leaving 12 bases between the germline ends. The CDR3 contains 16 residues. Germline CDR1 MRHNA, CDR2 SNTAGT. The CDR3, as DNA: TGTGCCAGCAGTGAGTGGGCCAAAAGCTCCTACAATGAGCAGTTCTTC. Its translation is CASSEWAKSSYNEQFF.

The CDR3 loop reads CASSSGTEENTIYF. The CDR3 DNA sequence: TGTGCCAGCAGCTCCGGGACCGAGGAGAACACCATATATTTT. The chain uses TRBV7-9 and TRBJ1-3, with D possibly matching TRBD1 (5 bases). Germline V gives CDR1 SEHNR, CDR2 FQNEAQ (reference sequence). This CDR3 has 14 amino acids. The V gene lost 4 bases and the J gene lost 7 bases, with 14 bases spanning the gap.

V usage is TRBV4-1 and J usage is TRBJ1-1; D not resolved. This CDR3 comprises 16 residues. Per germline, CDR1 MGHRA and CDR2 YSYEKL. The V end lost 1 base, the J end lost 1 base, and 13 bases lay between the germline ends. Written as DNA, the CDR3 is TGCGCCAGCAGCCAAGGGTGGGAGCTCACGAACACTGAAGCTTTCTTT. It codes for CASSQGWELTNTEAFF.

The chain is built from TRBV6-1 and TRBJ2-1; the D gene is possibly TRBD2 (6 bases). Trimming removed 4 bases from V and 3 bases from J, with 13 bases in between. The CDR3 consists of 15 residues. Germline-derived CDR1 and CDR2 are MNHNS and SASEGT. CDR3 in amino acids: CASSVLGGDYNEQFF. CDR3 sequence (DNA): TGTGCCAGCAGTGTCCTGGGCGGGGACTACAATGAGCAGTTCTTC.

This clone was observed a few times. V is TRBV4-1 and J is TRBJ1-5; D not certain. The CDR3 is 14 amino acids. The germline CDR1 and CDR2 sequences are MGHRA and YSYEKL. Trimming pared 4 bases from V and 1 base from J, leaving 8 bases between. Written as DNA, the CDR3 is TGCGCCAGCAGCCTTACCTTCAGCAATCAGCCCCAGCATTTT. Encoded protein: CASSLTFSNQPQHF.

CDR3 in DNA: TGTGCCATCACGGAACAGACCACCTCTGGGGAGCAGTACTTC. Encoded protein: CAITEQTTSGEQYF. The chain couples TRBV10-3 to TRBJ2-7; D is ambiguous. Germline V lookup: CDR1 ENHRY, CDR2 SYGVKD. The CDR3 spans 14 residues. Trimming pared 7 bases from V and 7 bases from J, leaving 20 bases between.

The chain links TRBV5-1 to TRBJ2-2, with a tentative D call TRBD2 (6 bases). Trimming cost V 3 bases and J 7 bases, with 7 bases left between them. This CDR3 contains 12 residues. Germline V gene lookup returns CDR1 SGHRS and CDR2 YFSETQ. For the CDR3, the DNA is TGCGCCAGCAGCTGGGAGGACGGGGAGCTGTTTTTT. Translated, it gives CASSWEDGELFF.

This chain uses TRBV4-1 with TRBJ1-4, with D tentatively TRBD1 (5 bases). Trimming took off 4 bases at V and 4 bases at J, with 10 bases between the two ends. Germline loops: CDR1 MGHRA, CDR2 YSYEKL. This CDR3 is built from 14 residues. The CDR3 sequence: CASSPRDVNEKLFF. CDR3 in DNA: TGCGCCAGCAGCCCCCGGGACGTTAATGAAAAACTGTTTTTT.

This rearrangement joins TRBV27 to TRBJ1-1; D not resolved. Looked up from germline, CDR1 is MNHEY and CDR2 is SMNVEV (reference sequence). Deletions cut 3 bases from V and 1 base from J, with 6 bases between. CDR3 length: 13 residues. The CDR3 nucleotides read TGTGCCAGCAGTTTCCAGAGGAACACTGAAGCTTTCTTT. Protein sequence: CASSFQRNTEAFF.

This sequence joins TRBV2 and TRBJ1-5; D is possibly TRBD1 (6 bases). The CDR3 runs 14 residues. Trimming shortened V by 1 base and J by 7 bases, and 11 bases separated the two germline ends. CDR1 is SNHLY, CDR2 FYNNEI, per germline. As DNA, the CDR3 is TGTGCCAGCAGTGAAGGAGAGGGGGAGCAGCCCCAGCATTTT. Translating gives CASSEGEGEQPQHF.

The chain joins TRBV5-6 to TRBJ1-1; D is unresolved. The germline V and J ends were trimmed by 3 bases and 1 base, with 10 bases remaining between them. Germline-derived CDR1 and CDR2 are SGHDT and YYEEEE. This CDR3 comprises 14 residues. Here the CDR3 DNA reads TGTGCCAGCAGCTGGGCGTTGGCGAACACTGAAGCTTTCTTT. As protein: CASSWALANTEAFF.